This TCR beta chain was documented in a study of pediatric ulcerative colitis. One to two pinch biopsies were taken from the rectum during colonoscopy. The protocol was immunoSEQ multiplex PCR, while the TCRdb copy is restricted to in-frame clones and leaves out a portion. The sample has 30,000 to 45,000 clones, around 73% seen once; the top ten hold 0.65% to 0.95%. The CDR3 covers 13 residues. V lost 1 base and J lost 7, with 10 bases in between. In germline, CDR1 is LGHNA, CDR2 YSLEER. The TCR sequence derives from a boy aged 5-17 years with moderate ulcerative colitis. The source material was gut tissue. This chain joins TRBV4-3 and TRBJ1-1, with a tentative D call TRBD1 (5 bases). The CDR3 here is CASSQGEGNEAFF. In nucleotides, the CDR3 is TGCGCCAGCAGCCAAGGGGAGGGGAATGAAGCTTTCTTT.